This entry is about one T cell receptor beta chain. The junction had 8 bases not matched to a gene; V was cut back by 8 bases and J by 7 bases. Germline assignment: CDR1 MNHEY and CDR2 SVGAGI. This CDR3 comprises 13 residues. Cohort placement rested on clinical history that participants reported themselves. Authors' processing steps: The assay estimated nucleated cells by amplifying reference gene primers. Some clones are missing from TCRdb's copy, which holds only in-frame ones; the method was immunoSEQ multiplex PCR. D and trimming come from the DNA, and the V and J calls and clone size come from that table. Of tens of thousands of clones in the sample, roughly 91% were seen once. These data belong to a study of blood T cell repertoires in COVID-19. About the research overall: T cells, B-cell-depleted T cells, or PBMCs supplied cDNA or gDNA.

The specimen sequenced was PBMCs or T cells enriched from blood (not recorded which). The receptor comes from a woman between 50 and 59 years old with acute COVID-19. The V call is TRBV6-5, the J call TRBJ1-5, with 7 bases fitting TRBD1. CDR3 nucleotide sequence: TGTGCCAGCGGGGTTACACAGGGGCAGCCCCAGCATTTT. Translated: CASGVTQGQPQHF.